The clone carrying this TCR beta chain was seen at least ten times. CDR1 is SGHAT and CDR2 is FQNNGV in the germline V gene. Trimming cost V 1 base and J 1 base; bases outside gene matches: 8. The CDR3 spans 18 residues. The record originates from a study of molecular identifiers for immune sequencing clone quantification. Libraries of bulk TCR were made by previously described methods (with listed TCR primers). TCRdb reprocessed the PCR reads with MiXCR, giving one entry per CDR3 protein. The sample contains nearly 650,000 distinct CDR3 sequences, over 25% of which appear only once. This receptor was obtained from a human donor in good health. Some libraries in this study had Jurkat cell RNA spiked in. The specimen sequenced was naive CD8+ T cells from blood, with Jurkat cell RNA spiked in. Regarding subset: FACS-sorted CD8+CD4-CCR7+CD45RA+ naive T cells. This chain uses TRBV11-2 with TRBJ2-5; TRBD2 matches at 11 bases. The CDR3 sequence: CASSLGPSGGPIQETQYF. CDR3 coding DNA: TGTGCCAGCAGCTTAGGTCCTAGCGGGGGGCCAATCCAAGAGACCCAGTACTTC.